Reported below is one T cell receptor (beta chain). The antigen remains unidentified. There are 19 residues in the CDR3. CDR1 SGHTA and CDR2 FQGNSA come from the germline V gene. Deletions cut 1 base from V and 4 bases from J, with 23 bases between. The source of the sample is a study of T cell responses to AZD1222 COVID-19 vaccine. Study information: Analyses pooled second doses at about 4 or about 12 weeks.

The data were produced by immunoSEQ multiplex PCR, yet TCRdb's version contains in-frame clones alone and is incomplete. The table lists around 170,000 clones, about nine tenths of them singletons. Study-level findings and limits: Of the AZD1222 recipients, only 5 or 6 were seropositive at baseline. Targeting of unmutated variant regions was reportedly seen in nearly half of spike-specific TCRs. Spike-wide coverage was observed for vaccine-associated CD4 TCRs, with dominant responses at 160-218 and 743-854.

The V call is TRBV7-2, the J call TRBJ1-5, with D perhaps matching TRBD1 (6 bases). The sequences come from peripheral blood, collected on day 0 of AZD1222 vaccination. This clonotype originated in an adult in good health. For the CDR3, the DNA is TGTGCCAGCAGCTTAGTTGGTGCCGGATCAGGGGTCTTAAATCAGCCCCAGCATTTT. Its translation: CASSLVGAGSGVLNQPQHF.